A single sample is the source of the 16 T cell receptor beta chains below, sequenced in a study of blood T cell repertoires in COVID-19 (dated by TCRdb to the early 2020s). The library was made by the immunoSEQ multiplex PCR assay. TCRdb re-hosts the immuneACCESS table, in-frame sequences only. Its copies lack some clones; in the studies checked, an unresolved V gene accounts for under half of them, and the cause for the rest is not known. The sample data list some 70,000 clones, and roughly 87% of these were observed just once. The ten largest clones take up around 2.9% of the sample. Specimen: peripheral blood. The receptor set was obtained from a man older than 75 with acute or convalescent COVID-19.

The J gene is TRBJ2-3, the V gene TRBV27, with TRBD2 as a possible D gene (7 bases). This CDR3 contains 16 residues. The V end was cut by 7 bases, the J end by 3 bases, with 20 bases between. The germline gives CDR1 MNHEY, CDR2 SMNVEV (reference sequence). The CDR3 nucleotides are TGTGCCAGCACCAACTGGGGAGGGGGGACGACAGATACGCAGTATTTT. Its protein is CASTNWGGGTTDTQYF.

The chain's CDR3 is CASSIEGTYSNQPQHF. In nucleotides, the CDR3 is TGTGCCAGTAGTATAGAGGGGACATATAGCAATCAGCCCCAGCATTTT. The rearrangement links TRBV19 to TRBJ1-5, with a weak D call TRBD1 (6 bases). Trimming shortened V by 0 bases and J by 0 bases, and 9 bases separated the two germline ends. This CDR3 region has 16 residues. CDR1 LNHDA and CDR2 SQIVND come from the germline V gene (reference sequence).

The chain is built from TRBV9 and TRBJ2-2, with a possible D match to TRBD1 (5 bases). Deletions cut 0 bases from V and 5 bases from J, with 5 bases between. Germline loops: CDR1 SGDLS, CDR2 YYNGEE. CDR3 length: 13 amino acids. The CDR3 DNA reads as TGTGCCAGCAGCGTAGAGGGGACCGGGGAGCTGTTTTTT. It codes for CASSVEGTGELFF.

The genes are TRBV7-2 and TRBJ1-6, with 9 bases aligning to TRBD1. The CDR3 consists of 15 residues. From germline, CDR1 is SGHTA and CDR2 FQGNSA. V dropped 4 bases and J dropped 7; count of bases not matched to a gene: 5. CDR3 DNA sequence: TGTGCCAGCAGCTACGGGACAGGGAAAAATTCACCCCTCCACTTT. It codes for CASSYGTGKNSPLHF. The entire variable domain, with the rest obtained from reference TRBV7-2 and TRBJ1-6, is as follows: GAGVSQSPSNKVTEKGKDVELRCDPISGHTALYWYRQSLGQGLEFLIYFQGNSAPDKSGLPSDRFSAERTGGSVSTLTIQRTQQEDSAVYLCASSYGTGKNSPLHFGNGTRLTVT.

The V gene is TRBV7-9, the J gene TRBJ1-1; no clear D gene. Between the trimmed V and J ends, which lost 5 bases and 8 bases, there was a span of 15 bases. Germline assignment: CDR1 SEHNR and CDR2 FQNEAQ (reference sequence). This CDR3 is 13 amino acids long. The DNA of the CDR3 is TGTGCCAGCAGCCTCACAGACCGCCAAGAAGCTTTCTTT. Amino acid sequence: CASSLTDRQEAFF.

For the CDR3, the DNA is TGTGCCAGCAGCCCTCTCGGCTGGGACAGGGTCCACAATGAGCAGTTCTTC. Translation gives CASSPLGWDRVHNEQFF. This chain joins TRBV6-2 or TRBV6-3 and TRBJ2-1; 9 bases align to TRBD1. CDR1 is MNHEY, CDR2 SVGEGT, per germline. Trimming removed 6 bases from V and 5 bases from J; junction bases left unmatched: 14. This CDR3 comprises 17 residues.

The J gene is TRBJ1-1, the V gene TRBV5-8, with D perhaps matching TRBD1 (6 bases). The CDR3 is 16 residues long. Germline CDR1 is SGHTS and CDR2 is YDEGEE. Trimming stripped 0 bases from V and 7 bases from J, with 19 bases between. In DNA form, the CDR3 reads TGTGCCAGCAGCTTGGAAGAGGGCAGCGGGGGCCATGAAGCTTTCTTT. This translates into CASSLEEGSGGHEAFF.

This chain joins TRBV7-2 and TRBJ1-3, with 9 bases lining up with TRBD1. The CDR3 is 16 amino acids. With V trimmed by 4 bases and J by 4 bases, 8 bases remained unmatched. Germline-derived CDR1 and CDR2 are SGHTA and FQGNSA. CDR3 in DNA: TGTGCCAGCAGCTGGAGTGTTGGGACAGGGGGAAACACCATATATTTT. Its protein product is CASSWSVGTGGNTIYF. Drawing the rest from reference TRBV7-2 and TRBJ1-3, the complete variable domain is GAGVSQSPSNKVTEKGKDVELRCDPISGHTALYWYRQSLGQGLEFLIYFQGNSAPDKSGLPSDRFSAERTGGSVSTLTIQRTQQEDSAVYLCASSWSVGTGGNTIYFGEGSWLTVV.

The chain combines TRBV24-1 with TRBJ2-1; 7 bases are shared with TRBD2. There are 15 residues in the CDR3. The ends lost 9 bases at V and 9 bases at J; junction bases unmatched: 16. Germline V gene data show CDR1 as KGHDR and CDR2 as SFDVKD. CDR3 loop: CATRGGGSGAREQFF. The CDR3, as DNA: TGTGCCACCCGTGGGGGGGGGAGCGGGGCCCGTGAGCAGTTCTTC.

This chain uses TRBV5-5 with TRBJ1-5, with D perhaps TRBD1 (6 bases). Germline loops: CDR1 SGHKS, CDR2 YYEKEE (reference sequence). The CDR3 is 16 residues long. Deletions cut 4 bases from V and 4 bases from J, with 18 bases between. CDR3 DNA: TGTGCCAGCAGCCTGGGCCCACAGGGTCGGAATCAGCCCCAGCATTTT. Translation: CASSLGPQGRNQPQHF.

J is TRBJ2-7 and V is TRBV13, with TRBD2 matching 7 bases. Germline CDR1 PRHDT, CDR2 FYEKMQ (reference sequence). The J segment lost 7 bases and the V segment lost 2 bases, leaving 5 bases of the junction unmatched. This CDR3 contains 13 residues. The CDR3 protein is CASSLRASGEQYF. CDR3 nucleotide sequence: TGTGCCAGCAGCTTAAGGGCTAGCGGTGAGCAGTACTTC.

This chain connects TRBV5-8 to TRBJ1-1, with D tentatively TRBD1 (6 bases). The CDR3 is 14 residues long. The germline V and J ends were trimmed by 4 bases and 2 bases, with 12 bases remaining between them. CDR1 is SGHTS and CDR2 is YDEGEE in the germline V gene. CDR3 DNA sequence: TGTGCCAGCAGCCACAGGGTTGGTAACACTGAAGCTTTCTTT. Its translation: CASSHRVGNTEAFF.

The chain carries TRBV2 and TRBJ1-1; D is ambiguous. Germline values: CDR1 SNHLY, CDR2 FYNNEI. This CDR3 spans 12 amino acids. Trimming stripped 4 bases from V and 6 bases from J, with 9 bases between. CDR3 DNA sequence: TGTGCCAGCAGTGCCCGGGGATCTGAAGCTTTCTTT. Amino acids: CASSARGSEAFF. Filled out from reference TRBV2 and TRBJ1-1, the complete variable domain reads EPEVTQTPSHQVTQMGQEVILRCVPISNHLYFYWYRQILGQKVEFLVSFYNNEISEKSEIFDDQFSVERPDGSNFTLKIRSTKLEDSAMYFCASSARGSEAFFGQGTRLTVV.

The chain joins TRBV7-8 to TRBJ1-2; 9 bases map to TRBD1. The V segment lost 4 bases and the J segment 1 base; nucleotides outside the gene matches: 4. This CDR3 is built from 15 residues. Germline V gene data show CDR1 as SGHVS and CDR2 as FQNEAQ. CDR3 sequence (DNA): TGTGCCAGCAGCTCGGGGACAGGGCTTAACTATGGCTACACCTTC. Residues: CASSSGTGLNYGYTF.

The rearrangement joins TRBV3-1 (or the pseudogene TRBV3-2) to TRBJ2-7, with D possibly TRBD1 on 6 matching bases. The CDR3 sequence is 15 residues long. V shed 4 bases and J shed 4 bases, with 17 bases lying between them. Germline-derived CDR1 and CDR2 are LGHDT and YNNKEL (reference sequence). The CDR3 reads CASSLLSTGLYEQYF. In DNA, the CDR3 is TGTGCCAGCAGCCTCCTCTCGACAGGCCTTTACGAGCAGTACTTC.

The sample holds a few counts of this clone. The CDR3 DNA reads as TGTGCCAGCAGCTTAGGACTTGGGGAAAAACTGTTTTTT. The encoded protein is CASSLGLGEKLFF. The chain links TRBV7-7 to TRBJ1-4; D unresolved. Germline CDR1 and CDR2: SSHAT and FNYEAQ (reference sequence). The V and J ends lost 1 base and 8 bases respectively, with 8 bases between them. The CDR3 loop spans 13 amino acids.